The 21 T cell receptor beta chains given below trace back to one sample, sequenced in a study of cytomegalovirus exposure and HLA in healthy donors. TCRdb's copy holds only in-frame clones and misses some; the assay was immunoSEQ multiplex PCR. The sample includes about 140,000 clones, about nine tenths seen only once; the top ten take less than 3.5%. Specimen: PBMCs. The receptors here all came from a man aged 18 to 35 in good health and CMV-seronegative.

The V and J genes are TRBV27 and TRBJ2-7; 8 positions agree with TRBD1. CDR3 length equals 12 residues. The trim removed 7 bases at V and 3 bases at J, leaving 2 bases unmatched. Germline V lookup: CDR1 MNHEY, CDR2 SMNVEV (reference sequence). The CDR3, as DNA: TGTGCCAGCAAAACAGGGGGCTACGAGCAGTACTTC. Protein sequence: CASKTGGYEQYF.

The CDR3 bases are TGTGCCAGCAGAGCCACCTACGAGCAGTACTTC. It codes for CASRATYEQYF. This rearrangement joins TRBV2 to TRBJ2-7; D remains ambiguous. CDR1 is SNHLY and CDR2 is FYNNEI in the germline V gene. V was pared by 6 bases and J by 2 bases, with 5 bases between. This CDR3 contains 11 residues.

This sequence joins TRBV11-2 and TRBJ1-2, with D maybe TRBD1 (6 bases). V lost 4 bases and J lost 8, with 20 bases in between. Germline V gene lookup returns CDR1 SGHAT and CDR2 FQNNGV. The CDR3 extends over 15 amino acids. For the CDR3, the DNA is TGTGCCAGCAGCTACAGAGGACAGCTTGGGTGGGGCTACACCTTC. Protein sequence: CASSYRGQLGWGYTF.

The chain is built from TRBV5-6 and TRBJ2-7; D is possibly TRBD2 (5 bases). The CDR3 runs 14 residues. The V gene's germline CDR1 is SGHDT and CDR2 YYEEEE. V lost 0 bases, J lost 6 bases, and 13 bases lay in between. CDR3 sequence reads: CASSLAVRVGEQYF. The CDR3 DNA reads TGTGCCAGCAGCTTGGCAGTGCGGGTCGGCGAGCAGTACTTC.

CDR3 DNA sequence: TGTGCCAGTAGTATGGGGCGGGACGCTCCGATCTCTGAAGCTTTCTTT. Its translation: CASSMGRDAPISEAFF. The chain is built from TRBV19 and TRBJ1-1; possibly TRBD1 for D (5 bases). The V gene's germline CDR1 is LNHDA and CDR2 SQIVND (reference sequence). The germline V and J ends were trimmed by 3 bases and 6 bases, with 20 bases remaining between them. The CDR3 is made up of 16 amino acids.

The genes are TRBV5-1 and TRBJ1-1, with unresolved D. Germline-derived CDR1 and CDR2 are SGHRS and YFSETQ. V gave up 0 bases and J gave up 1 base, with 10 bases separating them. The CDR3 consists of 15 residues. As DNA, the CDR3 is TGCGCCAGCAGCTTGGAACCCAGGCCGAACACTGAAGCTTTCTTT. It encodes CASSLEPRPNTEAFF.

The J gene is TRBJ2-1, the V gene TRBV2; D gene unclear. CDR1 SNHLY and CDR2 FYNNEI come from the germline V gene. V was shortened by 4 bases and J by 0 bases, with 19 bases between the two germline ends. There are 18 residues in the CDR3. DNA for the CDR3: TGTGCCAGCAGTGTTCCTCGACTCAGAGGAGTCTCCTACAATGAGCAGTTCTTC. Translation gives CASSVPRLRGVSYNEQFF. Together with reference TRBV2 and TRBJ2-1, the CDR3 gives the full variable domain: EPEVTQTPSHQVTQMGQEVILRCVPISNHLYFYWYRQILGQKVEFLVSFYNNEISEKSEIFDDQFSVERPDGSNFTLKIRSTKLEDSAMYFCASSVPRLRGVSYNEQFFGPGTRLTVL.

This clone was seen repeatedly, ten times or more. The rearrangement links TRBV7-6 to TRBJ2-6; TRBD1 is a possible D gene (6 bases). The length of the CDR3 is 18 residues. V was cut by 0 bases and J by 0 bases, with 12 bases left in between. Per germline, CDR1 SGHVS and CDR2 FNYEAQ. The CDR3 nucleotides read TGTGCCAGCAGCTTAGCTTCCAGGGGAACCTCTGGGGCCAACGTCCTGACTTTC. Amino acid sequence: CASSLASRGTSGANVLTF. Complete variable domain (other parts from reference TRBV7-6 and TRBJ2-6): GAGVSQSPRYKVTKRGQDVALRCDPISGHVSLYWYRQALGQGPEFLTYFNYEAQQDKSGLPNDRFSAERPEGSISTLTIQRTEQRDSAMYRCASSLASRGTSGANVLTFGAGSRLTVL.

The chain uses TRBV7-2 and TRBJ2-1; no reliable D call. Germline values: CDR1 SGHTA, CDR2 FQGNSA. V was cut by 5 bases and J by 9 bases, with 17 bases left in between. The CDR3 runs 14 residues. The chain's CDR3 is CASSLNLLRVEQFF. The CDR3 region has the DNA TGTGCCAGCAGCCTAAACCTACTGCGAGTTGAGCAGTTCTTC.

The chain couples TRBV7-2 to TRBJ1-1; D is possibly TRBD1 (5 bases). Germline V gene sequence: CDR1 SGHTA, CDR2 FQGNSA. The CDR3 extends over 15 amino acids. Trimming took 1 base from V and 8 from J, leaving 17 bases between them. The CDR3 protein is CASSLEGRAKEEAFF. DNA for the CDR3: TGTGCCAGCAGCTTAGAGGGCAGGGCCAAAGAGGAAGCTTTCTTT. Full variable domain (outside the CDR3, taken from reference TRBV7-2 and TRBJ1-1): GAGVSQSPSNKVTEKGKDVELRCDPISGHTALYWYRQSLGQGLEFLIYFQGNSAPDKSGLPSDRFSAERTGGSVSTLTIQRTQQEDSAVYLCASSLEGRAKEEAFFGQGTRLTVV.

The rearrangement links TRBV18 to TRBJ2-7; D perhaps matches TRBD1 (6 bases). V was clipped by 3 bases and J by 6 bases, with 12 bases between them. CDR1 KGHSH and CDR2 LQKENI come from the germline V gene. The CDR3 spans 13 residues. CDR3 nucleotides: TGTGCCAGCTCACCCTTGGGGGCGTCCGAGCAGTACTTC. Translated, it gives CASSPLGASEQYF.

This clone was detected only a few times. This chain connects TRBV5-1 to TRBJ1-1, with a possible D match to TRBD1 (6 bases). Trimming left V 3 bases short and J 1 base short, with 16 bases between. The CDR3 has 16 residues. Germline V gene data show CDR1 as SGHRS and CDR2 as YFSETQ. Here the CDR3 DNA reads TGCGCCAGCAGCTCAATCCGGGACAATGGGAACACTGAAGCTTTCTTT. Translating gives CASSSIRDNGNTEAFF.

The genes are TRBV7-8 and TRBJ1-2; no clear D. Germline assignment: CDR1 SGHVS and CDR2 FQNEAQ. V was clipped by 5 bases and J by 2 bases, with 21 bases between them. The CDR3 is 17 amino acids. Here the CDR3 DNA reads TGTGCCAGCAGCCGGAGGACTCACGGAAGCCTCAACTATGGCTACACCTTC. Translation gives CASSRRTHGSLNYGYTF.

This chain uses TRBV7-9 with TRBJ1-2, with D maybe TRBD1 (5 bases). The length of the CDR3 is 14 residues. Trimming pared 1 base from V and 4 bases from J, leaving 10 bases between. CDR1 is SEHNR, CDR2 FQNEAQ, per germline (reference sequence). The CDR3 bases are TGTGCCAGCAGCTTAGTGGGGCAGACCTATGGCTACACCTTC. Protein sequence: CASSLVGQTYGYTF. Full variable domain (rest looked up from reference TRBV7-9 and TRBJ1-2): DTGVSQNPRHKITKRGQNVTFRCDPISEHNRLYWYRQTLGQGPEFLTYFQNEAQLEKSRLLSDRFSAERPKGSFSTLEIQRTEQGDSAMYLCASSLVGQTYGYTFGSGTRLTVV.

This chain uses TRBV7-9 with TRBJ2-7; TRBD2 is a possible D gene (6 bases). The CDR3 totals 14 residues. Trimming removed 8 bases at V and 5 bases at J, with 19 bases between. Germline V CDR1 and CDR2: SEHNR, FQNEAQ (reference sequence). CDR3 nucleotide sequence: TGTGCCAGCGGGGAGATGGGGGGTTACGACGAGCAGTACTTC. Translation gives CASGEMGGYDEQYF. The full variable domain, with the rest looked up from reference TRBV7-9 and TRBJ2-7, is DTGVSQNPRHKITKRGQNVTFRCDPISEHNRLYWYRQTLGQGPEFLTYFQNEAQLEKSRLLSDRFSAERPKGSFSTLEIQRTEQGDSAMYLCASGEMGGYDEQYFGPGTRLTVT.

Points on this clone: The same CDR3 can be traced to other DNA sequences in this sample. The chain is built from TRBV19 and TRBJ2-2, with TRBD1 matching over 7 bases. V was pared by 8 bases and J by 5 bases, with 5 bases of the junction left unmatched. Germline CDR1 and CDR2: LNHDA and SQIVND (reference sequence). There are 13 residues in the CDR3. CDR3 amino acids: CASSPRGTGELFF. The CDR3 DNA is TGTGCCAGTTCCCCCAGGGGGACCGGGGAGCTGTTTTTT. Variable domain in full (rest from reference TRBV19 and TRBJ2-2): DGGITQSPKYLFRKEGQNVTLSCEQNLNHDAMYWYRQDPGQGLRLIYYSQIVNDFQKGDIAEGYSVSREKKESFPLTVTSAQKNPTAFYLCASSPRGTGELFFGEGSRLTVL.

This clone was found once. The chain couples TRBV5-4 to TRBJ1-3, with TRBD1 matching over 9 bases. The CDR3 contains 16 residues. Germline CDR1 reads SGHNT; CDR2 reads YYREEE (reference sequence). Germline trimming cut 3 bases from V and 2 bases from J; bases unmatched to any gene: 6. DNA for the CDR3: TGTGCCAGCAGCTACACAGGGGGCGCGACTGGAAACACCATATATTTT. This translates into CASSYTGGATGNTIYF.

The chain employs TRBV15 and TRBJ1-4, with a possible D match to TRBD1 (6 bases). The CDR3 runs 16 residues. The V end was cut by 1 base, the J end by 1 base, with 10 bases between. Germline loops: CDR1 LNHNV, CDR2 YYDKDF (reference sequence). CDR3 sequence reads: CATSRGRRGTNEKLFF. CDR3 bases: TGTGCCACCAGCAGAGGGCGCAGGGGAACTAATGAAAAACTGTTTTTT.

This chain joins TRBV9 and TRBJ2-7; D not resolved. CDR3 size: 12 residues. The V gene lost 9 bases and the J gene lost 6 bases, with 16 bases spanning the gap. Germline V gene lookup returns CDR1 SGDLS and CDR2 YYNGEE. CDR3 nucleotides: TGTGCCATCGGCGGTGCGATACGCGAGCAGTACTTC. It encodes CAIGGAIREQYF.

The CDR3 bases are TGTGCCACCAGCAGAGATCAGGGATCCGGGTCCAATGAAAAACTGTTTTTT. Encoded protein: CATSRDQGSGSNEKLFF. The chain carries TRBV15 and TRBJ1-4; a possible D gene is TRBD1 (5 bases). The CDR3 is 17 residues long. Per the germline V gene, CDR1 is LNHNV and CDR2 is YYDKDF (reference sequence). V was clipped by 0 bases and J by 5 bases, with 16 bases between them.

The chain recombines TRBV5-1 with TRBJ1-2; a possible D gene is TRBD1 (6 bases). This CDR3 spans 14 amino acids. V lost 5 bases, J lost 6 bases, and 17 bases lay in between. CDR1 is SGHRS, CDR2 YFSETQ, per germline. The CDR3 sequence is CASSHEQGRHGYTF. Here the CDR3 DNA reads TGCGCCAGCAGTCATGAACAGGGAAGGCATGGCTACACCTTC.